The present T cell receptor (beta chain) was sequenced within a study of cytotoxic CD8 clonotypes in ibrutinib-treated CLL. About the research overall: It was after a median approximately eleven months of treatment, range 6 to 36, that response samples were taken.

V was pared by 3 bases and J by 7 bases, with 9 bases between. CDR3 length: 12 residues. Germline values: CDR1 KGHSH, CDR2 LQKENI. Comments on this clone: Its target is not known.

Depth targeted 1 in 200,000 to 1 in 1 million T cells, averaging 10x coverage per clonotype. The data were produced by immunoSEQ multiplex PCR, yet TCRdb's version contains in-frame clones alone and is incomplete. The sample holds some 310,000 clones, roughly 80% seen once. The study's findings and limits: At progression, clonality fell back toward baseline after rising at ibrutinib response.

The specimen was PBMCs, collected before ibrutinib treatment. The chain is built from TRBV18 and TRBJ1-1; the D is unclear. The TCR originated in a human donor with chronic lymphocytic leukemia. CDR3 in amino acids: CASSPDSLEAFF. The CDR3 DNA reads TGTGCCAGCTCACCCGACTCCCTTGAAGCTTTCTTT.